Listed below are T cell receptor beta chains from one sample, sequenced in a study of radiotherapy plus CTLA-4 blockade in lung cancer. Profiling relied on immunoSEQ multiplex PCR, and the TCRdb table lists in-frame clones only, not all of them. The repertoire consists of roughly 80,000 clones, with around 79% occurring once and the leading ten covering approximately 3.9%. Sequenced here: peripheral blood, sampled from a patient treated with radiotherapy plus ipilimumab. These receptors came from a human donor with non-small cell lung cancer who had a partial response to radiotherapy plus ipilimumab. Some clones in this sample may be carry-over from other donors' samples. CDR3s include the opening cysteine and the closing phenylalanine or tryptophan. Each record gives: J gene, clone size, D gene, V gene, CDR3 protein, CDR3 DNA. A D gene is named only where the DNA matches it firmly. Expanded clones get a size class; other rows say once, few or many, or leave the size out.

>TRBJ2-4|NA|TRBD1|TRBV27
CASRTRTGENIQYF
TGTGCCAGCAGGACCCGGACAGGGGAAAACATTCAGTACTTC
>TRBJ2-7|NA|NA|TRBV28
CASSKGGGAHEQYF
TGTGCCAGCAGTAAGGGTGGGGGGGCCCACGAGCAGTACTTC
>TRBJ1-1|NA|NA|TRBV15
CATSSRGPRETFF
TGTGCCACCAGCAGCCGAGGACCACGGGAGACTTTCTTT
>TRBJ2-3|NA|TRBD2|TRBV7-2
CASSLWRGGPDTQYF
TGTGCCAGCAGCTTATGGCGGGGGGGCCCAGATACGCAGTATTTT
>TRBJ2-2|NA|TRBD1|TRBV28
CASSLKKSGQVTGELFF
TGTGCCAGCAGTTTAAAAAAGTCGGGACAGGTCACCGGGGAGCTGTTTTTT
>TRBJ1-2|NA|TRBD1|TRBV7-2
CASSSGGQGYEVFGYTF
TGTGCCAGCAGCTCGGGGGGACAGGGGTATGAAGTGTTTGGCTACACCTTC
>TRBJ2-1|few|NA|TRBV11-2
CASSLDGNRRNEQFF
TGTGCCAGCAGCTTAGACGGGAATCGGCGCAATGAGCAGTTCTTC
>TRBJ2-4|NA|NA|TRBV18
CASSPPDSDKNIQYF
TGTGCCAGCTCACCACCCGACAGTGACAAAAACATTCAGTACTTC
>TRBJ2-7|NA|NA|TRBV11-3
CASSFPSTGKGYEQYF
TGTGCCAGCAGCTTTCCCTCTACAGGGAAAGGCTACGAGCAGTACTTC
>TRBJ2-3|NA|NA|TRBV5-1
CASSHDSIIRRLGVTRDTQYF
TGCGCCAGCAGCCACGATTCAATAATCCGGCGGTTAGGGGTAACGAGGGATACGCAGTATTTT
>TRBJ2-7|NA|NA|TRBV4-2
CASSQDYPPAQQLSYEQYF
TGTGCCAGCAGCCAAGACTATCCACCAGCACAGCAACTGTCCTACGAGCAGTACTTC
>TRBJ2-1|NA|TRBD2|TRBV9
CASSVIAGGHNEQFF
TGTGCCAGCAGCGTAATAGCGGGGGGGCACAATGAGCAGTTCTTC
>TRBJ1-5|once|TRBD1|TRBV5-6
CASSFDREQPQHF
TGTGCCAGCAGCTTTGACAGGGAGCAGCCCCAGCATTTT
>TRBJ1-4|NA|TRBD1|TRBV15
CATRIQGFNEKLFF
TGTGCCACGCGTATACAGGGGTTTAATGAAAAACTGTTTTTT
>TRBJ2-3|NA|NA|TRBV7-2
CASSLGLPGTDTQYF
TGTGCCAGCAGCTTAGGTCTTCCCGGCACAGATACGCAGTATTTT
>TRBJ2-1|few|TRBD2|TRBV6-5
CASSYSPAGESREQFF
TGTGCCAGCAGTTACTCCCCTGCGGGGGAGTCTCGTGAGCAGTTCTTC
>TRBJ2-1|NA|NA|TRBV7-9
CASSSGDSLIEQFF
TGTGCCAGCAGCTCCGGAGACAGCCTCATCGAGCAGTTCTTC
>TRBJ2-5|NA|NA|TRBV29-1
CSVGRQSGETQYF
TGCAGCGTTGGCCGACAGTCGGGAGAGACCCAGTACTTC
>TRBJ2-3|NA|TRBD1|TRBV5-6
CASSHRTGYSDTQYF
TGTGCCAGCAGCCACCGGACAGGGTATTCAGATACGCAGTATTTT
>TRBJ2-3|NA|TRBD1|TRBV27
CASSPRGPSTDTQYF
TGTGCCAGCAGTCCCAGGGGGCCTAGCACAGATACGCAGTATTTT
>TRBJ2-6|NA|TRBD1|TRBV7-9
CASSSTGTGAGANVLTF
TGTGCCAGCAGCTCCACCGGGACAGGGGCTGGGGCCAACGTCCTGACTTTC
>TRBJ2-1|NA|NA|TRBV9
CASSVVGSSYNEQFF
TGTGCCAGCAGCGTAGTCGGGAGCTCCTACAATGAGCAGTTCTTC
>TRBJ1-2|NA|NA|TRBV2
CASSLVRQALYGYTF
TGTGCCAGCAGTTTGGTAAGACAGGCCCTCTATGGCTACACCTTC
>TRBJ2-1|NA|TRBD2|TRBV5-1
CASSLVLAGGKDEQFF
TGCGCCAGCAGCTTGGTTCTAGCGGGAGGGAAAGATGAGCAGTTCTTC
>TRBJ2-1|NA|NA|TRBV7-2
CASSFNYGRGGNEQFF
TGTGCCAGCAGCTTCAACTATGGGAGGGGGGGCAATGAGCAGTTCTTC
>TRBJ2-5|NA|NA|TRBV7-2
CASSRGTAAGETQYF
TGTGCCAGCAGCCGCGGGACAGCCGCAGGGGAGACCCAGTACTTC